The rows below give T cell receptor beta chains drawn from one sample of a study of blood T cell repertoires in COVID-19. Produced via immunoSEQ multiplex PCR; TCRdb's table is partial and in-frame only. The table has some 58,000 clones, roughly 92% seen once. The sequenced sample consisted of peripheral blood. The origin of the receptors is a man aged 45-65 years with active COVID-19. Both conserved end residues are part of each CDR3. Size is omitted from some rows. Given values are once, few, many or a class for expanded clones.

cdr3_length v_call clone_size cdr3_aa
16 TRBV4-2 once CASSQEGTSGAETQYF
15 TRBV4-2 NA CASSRVGTANEKLFF
17 TRBV15 NA CATSLTSGTFIQETQYF
15 TRBV11-3 NA CASSFAASPSYEQYF
12 TRBV4-3 NA CASSLPNQPQHF
15 TRBV28 NA CASSLSPGGVYEQYF
17 TRBV27 NA CASARGQHFSYNSPLHF
14 TRBV19 NA CASSPRGRTYEQYF
12 TRBV24-1 NA CATSDSTWGYTF
20 TRBV4-2 few CASSQDWGGGGRDSQETQYF
16 TRBV5-5 NA CASSLALVYRETEAFF
18 TRBV7-7 NA CASSPGQGGLAGYNEQFF
15 TRBV5-6 NA CASSPRGAGWSLQYF
13 TRBV28 NA CASSSGTTNEQYF
13 TRBV29-1 NA CSVEGDKGNTIYF
15 TRBV18 NA CASSVGASGTDTQYF
11 TRBV27 NA CASSQGIEQFF
18 TRBV7-9 NA CASSFPGTSGGTREEQYF
14 TRBV6-5 NA CASSGRDRTDTQYF
16 TRBV5-1 NA CASSPTLAGGRDTQYF
16 TRBV7-8 NA CASSLGRLVTNNEQFF